This TCR beta chain was obtained from a study of technical replicates of blood from a few donors. TCRdb keeps only in-frame clones here, not all; method: immunoSEQ multiplex PCR. The sample shows approximately 76,000 clones, 86% of them seen only once. J lost 1 base, V lost 5 bases, and 7 bases had no gene match. The CDR3 sequence is 17 residues long. Germline-derived CDR1 and CDR2 are SGHRS and YFSETQ. This TCR was sampled from a human donor in good health. Some clones in this sample may be carry-over from other donors' samples. This rearrangement joins TRBV5-1 to TRBJ2-6; 9 nucleotides match TRBD1. The specimen sequenced was PBMCs. The CDR3 region is CASSDDRGLSGANVLTF. CDR3 nucleotide sequence: TGCGCCAGCAGTGACGACAGGGGGTTGTCTGGGGCCAACGTCCTGACTTTC.